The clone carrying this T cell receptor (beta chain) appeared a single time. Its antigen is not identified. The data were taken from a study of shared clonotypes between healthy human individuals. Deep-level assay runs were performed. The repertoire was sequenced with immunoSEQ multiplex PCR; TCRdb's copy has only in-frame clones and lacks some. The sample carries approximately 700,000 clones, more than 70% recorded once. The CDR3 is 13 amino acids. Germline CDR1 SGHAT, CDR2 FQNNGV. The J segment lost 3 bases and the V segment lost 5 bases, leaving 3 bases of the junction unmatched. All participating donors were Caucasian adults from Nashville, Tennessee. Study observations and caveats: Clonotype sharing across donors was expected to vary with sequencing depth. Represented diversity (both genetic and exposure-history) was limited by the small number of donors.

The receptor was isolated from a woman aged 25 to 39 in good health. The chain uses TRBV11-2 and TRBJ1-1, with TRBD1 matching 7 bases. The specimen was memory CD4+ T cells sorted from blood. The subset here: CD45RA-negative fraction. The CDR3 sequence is CASSIGQDTEAFF. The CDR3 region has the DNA TGTGCCAGCAGCATTGGACAGGACACTGAAGCTTTCTTT.